These 3 T cell receptor beta chains originate from one sample sequenced in a study of T cells in Graves' hyperthyroidism and ophthalmopathy. RNA transcripts yielded amplified TCR beta CDR3 regions. HTBI primers were the set used in a first-round RT-PCR of the TCR CDR3. Using its own MiXCR run on the multiplex PCR reads, TCRdb lists one record per CDR3 protein. This sample has a few hundred thousand distinct CDR3 sequences, with roughly 13% found just once. Sample: blood. These receptors came from a young woman with Graves' hyperthyroidism.

Only a few counts were recorded for this clonotype. This chain's CDR3 is CASSLSRTKNEQFF. The CDR3 nucleotides read TGTGCCAGCAGTTTATCTCGTACGAAGAATGAGCAGTTCTTC. This chain uses TRBV27 with TRBJ2-1; D uncertain. Germline CDR1 is MNHEY and CDR2 is SMNVEV (reference sequence). The CDR3 totals 14 residues. Trimming removed 0 bases from V and 7 bases from J, with 10 bases in between.

This sequence joins TRBV19 and TRBJ1-1, with 10 bases aligning to TRBD1. Per the germline V gene, CDR1 is LNHDA and CDR2 is SQIVND (reference sequence). The CDR3 runs to 20 residues. Unmatched junction bases numbered 21, after V lost 4 bases and J lost 4 bases. This CDR3 is CASSRSSRDRGIRGFTEAFF. CDR3 sequence (DNA): TGTGCCAGTAGTAGATCTTCCCGGGACAGGGGTATACGGGGGTTCACTGAAGCTTTCTTT.

In its sample, this clonotype was seen a few times. The chain recombines TRBV3-1 with TRBJ2-5, with 8 positions matching TRBD2. Germline CDR1 LGHDT, CDR2 YNNKEL (reference sequence). The CDR3 is 16 amino acids. J gave up 5 bases and V 4 bases, and 12 bases lay outside the gene matches. This CDR3 is CASSPLAGPSTETQYF. DNA of the CDR3: TGTGCCAGCAGCCCCTTAGCGGGGCCCTCCACGGAGACCCAGTACTTC.